These 16 T cell receptor beta chains originate from one sample sequenced in a study of T cells expressing NK-cell markers. With the 5' RACE reads reprocessed, TCRdb shows one record per CDR3 protein and no DNA. This listing includes over 350,000 distinct CDR3 sequences. The sample comprised blood T cells: a sorted CD56 or NKG2C T cell subset, CD4+ or CD8+ T cells, or bulk PBMC T cells (not recorded which). These receptors were taken from a woman in her fifties or sixties in good health.

V gene TRBV4-2 combines with J gene TRBJ2-3; TCRdb calls TRBD1, which cannot be checked without DNA. This CDR3 has 13 amino acids. The V gene's germline CDR1 is LGHNA and CDR2 YNFKEQ. CDR3 sequence: CASSQEQGDTQYF.

The V gene is TRBV20-1, the J gene TRBJ1-3. This CDR3 has 14 residues. Germline CDR1 reads DFQATT; CDR2 reads SNEGSKA (reference sequence). The CDR3 protein is CSARDLVSGNTIYF.

V and J are TRBV6-1 and TRBJ2-3; the D call from TCRdb, TRBD1, cannot be confirmed without DNA. The V gene's germline CDR1 is MNHNS and CDR2 SASEGT. The CDR3 is made up of 15 amino acids. This CDR3 reads CASRGPDRLTDTQYF.

The chain joins TRBV12-3 or TRBV12-4 to TRBJ2-4; TCRdb outputs TRBD1, but without DNA this stays unchecked. There are 16 residues in the CDR3. CDR3: CASSSYRPGAKNIQYF.

The chain has TRBV6-2 or TRBV6-3 and TRBJ2-7; TCRdb indicates TRBD1, and absent DNA this call remains unverified. The CDR3 runs to 14 residues. Germline V gene sequence: CDR1 MNHEY, CDR2 SVGEGT. The CDR3 loop reads CASTRQVEGYEQYF.

The chain carries TRBV4-1 and TRBJ2-7; TCRdb selects TRBD2, and the lack of DNA leaves this call unchecked. The CDR3 extends over 12 amino acids. From germline, CDR1 is MGHRA and CDR2 YSYEKL. CDR3 in amino acids: CASSSGRYEQYF.

The chain joins TRBV5-1 to TRBJ2-7; with no DNA, the TCRdb D assignment of TRBD1 cannot be verified. This CDR3 has 15 residues. From germline, CDR1 is SGHRS and CDR2 YFSETQ. CDR3 region: CASSLELVGAYEQYF.

The chain employs TRBV28 and TRBJ1-5; TCRdb reports TRBD1, a call that lacks DNA to check it against. This CDR3 spans 14 amino acids. CDR1 MDHEN and CDR2 SYDVKM come from the germline V gene. The CDR3 is CASSLLRDNQPQHF.

The chain recombines TRBV10-3 with TRBJ2-7; the D gene TCRdb calls, TRBD1, cannot be checked with no DNA. Germline CDR1 is ENHRY and CDR2 is SYGVKD. The CDR3 covers 16 residues. The CDR3 loop reads CAISEGATGGLYEQYF.

This chain joins TRBV4-2 and TRBJ2-3; TCRdb indicates TRBD2, and absent DNA this call remains unverified. The CDR3 runs 19 residues. The germline CDR1 and CDR2 sequences are LGHNA and YNFKEQ. This CDR3 is CASSQVTSGRAGSTDTQYF.

The chain has TRBV10-1 and TRBJ2-3; TCRdb proposes TRBD1, but this gene call is untestable without DNA. Germline V gives CDR1 WNHNN, CDR2 SYGVQD (reference sequence). The CDR3 runs 14 residues. CDR3 loop: CASSEPGGTDTQYF.

This chain links TRBV4-1 with TRBJ2-7; TCRdb indicates TRBD1, and absent DNA this call remains unverified. The CDR3 totals 14 residues. Germline assignment: CDR1 MGHRA and CDR2 YSYEKL. This CDR3 is CASSPSRGRYEQYF.

The rearrangement links TRBV6-5 to TRBJ2-3; there is no DNA to check the TCRdb D call of TRBD1. Germline-derived CDR1 and CDR2 are MNHEY and SVGAGI. This CDR3 contains 14 residues. CDR3 region: CASSRGSATDTQYF.

The V gene is TRBV10-1, the J gene TRBJ2-3; TCRdb's D call, TRBD1, is unchecked because there is no DNA. Germline CDR1 WNHNN, CDR2 SYGVQD (reference sequence). CDR3 length: 12 amino acids. CDR3 protein: CASSDGQWAQYF.

This rearrangement joins TRBV6-2 or TRBV6-3 to TRBJ2-5; no DNA is available, so the TRBD1 call from TCRdb remains unchecked. Germline V gene lookup returns CDR1 MNHEY and CDR2 SVGEGT. The CDR3 is made up of 12 amino acids. The CDR3 loop reads CASCPGWETQYF.

V and J are TRBV6-6 and TRBJ2-3; the TCRdb call, TRBD2, lacks DNA for checking. The CDR3 runs 15 residues. CDR1 is MNHNY, CDR2 SVGAGI, per germline (reference sequence). CDR3 residues: CASSRTLAGSDTQYF.